This is a list of T cell receptor beta chains from one sample in a study of blood T cells in healthy people across ages. TCRdb re-called the 5' RACE reads with MiXCR, one entry per CDR3 protein. Here the sample spans around 1,500,000 distinct CDR3 sequences, around 39% being singletons. The sequenced sample was blood. These receptors were collected from a woman between 18 and 29 years old in good health. Each CDR3 is given with its conserved first and last residue. D genes are given only for firm matches.

v_call,d_call,cdr3_aa
TRBV20-1,NA,CSTDTQYF
TRBV10-3,NA,CAISESPAGEKLFF
TRBV2,NA,CASIRVAALSSYEQYF
TRBV24-1,NA,CATSDLSGETNEKLFF
TRBV29-1,NA,CSDRDGNTEAFF
TRBV7-6,NA,CASSLGGINEQYF
TRBV2,NA,CASVGVDTQYF
TRBV9,NA,CASSVEAASTDTQYF
TRBV14,TRBD1,CASSRTGTGGYNEQFF
TRBV29-1,NA,CSVDREKETQYF
TRBV20-1,NA,CSASPADTEAFF
TRBV4-2,NA,CASSQPRDSNSYEQYF
TRBV7-2,NA,CASSRGGIGYNEQFF
TRBV29-1,NA,CSARQVDYTEAFF
TRBV20-1,TRBD2,CSARDTSGQETLYF
TRBV6-2/TRBV6-3,NA,CASSYSTLARDTQYF
TRBV6-1,NA,CASSEFGRAFF
TRBV30,TRBD1,CAGQGPSNYGYTF
TRBV6-5,NA,CASSYSSMATNEQYF
TRBV20-1,TRBD2,CSARDRTSGAYEQYF
TRBV7-2,TRBD2,CASSRPGTSGAGEQFF
TRBV20-1,NA,CSAKDGNQPQHF
TRBV20-1,NA,CSARFLAEETQYF
TRBV6-2/TRBV6-3,TRBD1,CASSEELGTGSYEQYF
TRBV27,TRBD1,CASSTDRESPLHF
TRBV7-2,NA,CASSKGLQSDTQYF
TRBV5-1,TRBD1,CASSGDRGPSDEKLFF
TRBV6-1,TRBD2,CASIERASGWSSYNEQFF
TRBV10-3,NA,CAISDFEAGNNEQFF
TRBV10-3,TRBD1,CAISGGQGTYEQYF
TRBV20-1,TRBD2,CSAREGLAGSKNIQYF
TRBV12-3/TRBV12-4,NA,CASSPTGRVYEQYF
TRBV10-3,NA,CAISPGALEQETQYF
TRBV6-6,NA,CASSGSGYWGETQYF
TRBV29-1,NA,CSVEDGGWETQYF
TRBV7-2,NA,CASTDRGRGGYNEQFF
TRBV6-5,NA,CASSYSPGKYEQYF
TRBV4-2,NA,CASSQEGNSFNQPQHF
TRBV5-1,NA,CASRRDFDSYEQYF
TRBV7-8,TRBD2,CASSHLSGSGNEQFF
TRBV20-1,TRBD2,CSAATSGGYQETQYF
TRBV6-5,TRBD1,CASSSWDSLYEQYF
TRBV9,NA,CASSVSPADWETQYF
TRBV24-1,TRBD1,CATSDPGQNYYNEQFF
TRBV6-1,NA,CASRGAASSYNEQFF
TRBV5-1,NA,CASSLATEADTQYF
TRBV6-5,NA,CASSYLSEQYF
TRBV4-2,TRBD2,CASSQDAVAGGPGELFF
TRBV5-1,NA,CASSLDVGYTF
TRBV15,NA,CATSNRMSPGNSPLHF
TRBV6-6,NA,CASTGAGELFF
TRBV7-3,NA,CASSLTFQGSGYTF
TRBV5-1,TRBD2,CASSWLAGSHTDTQYF
TRBV2,TRBD2,CASSESWGRDQYF
TRBV6-2/TRBV6-3,TRBD2,CASRLRLAGSYNEQFF
TRBV3-1,TRBD1,CASSPTVDRASREAFF
TRBV25-1,NA,CASSEEGLSYNEQFF
TRBV3-1,TRBD1,CASRTTGGLGNEQFF
TRBV20-1,NA,CSASSRSESYEQYF